One sample yielded the 20 T cell receptor beta chains listed below, sequenced in a study of T cell responses to AZD1222 COVID-19 vaccine. Sequenced by immunoSEQ multiplex PCR; TCRdb stores in-frame clones only, minus some. The data show fewer than 85,000 clones, with around 92% seen just once and about 7.1% held by the top ten. The sample consisted of peripheral blood, taken on day 0 of MenACWY control vaccination. These receptors were taken from an adult in good health.

The chain links TRBV28 to TRBJ1-2; 9 bases map to TRBD1. Germline V lookup: CDR1 MDHEN, CDR2 SYDVKM. V was pared by 5 bases and J by 3 bases, with 4 bases of the junction left unmatched. The CDR3 consists of 14 residues. CDR3 DNA: TGTGCCAGCAGTCTAACAGGGGGCTACTATGGCTACACCTTC. The encoded protein is CASSLTGGYYGYTF.

This chain links TRBV9 with TRBJ1-1, with unresolved D. The CDR3 is made up of 16 amino acids. V shed 0 bases and J shed 2 bases, with 14 bases lying between them. In germline, CDR1 is SGDLS, CDR2 YYNGEE. CDR3 residues: CASSVGPRILNTEAFF. DNA of the CDR3: TGTGCCAGCAGCGTAGGCCCCAGGATACTCAACACTGAAGCTTTCTTT.

The chain employs TRBV7-2 and TRBJ2-7; 8 nucleotides match TRBD2. This CDR3 has 15 residues. Germline V gene data show CDR1 as SGHTA and CDR2 as FQGNSA. The J segment lost 3 bases and the V segment lost 1 base, leaving 5 bases of the junction unmatched. In DNA form, the CDR3 reads TGTGCCAGCAGCTTAGAGGCGGGGGGTCTCTACGAGCAGTACTTC. This gives the protein CASSLEAGGLYEQYF. Full variable domain (remainder filled in from reference TRBV7-2 and TRBJ2-7): GAGVSQSPSNKVTEKGKDVELRCDPISGHTALYWYRQSLGQGLEFLIYFQGNSAPDKSGLPSDRFSAERTGGSVSTLTIQRTQQEDSAVYLCASSLEAGGLYEQYFGPGTRLTVT.

With regard to this clone: The same CDR3 can be traced to other DNA sequences in this sample. The rearrangement uses TRBV27 and TRBJ1-1; D remains ambiguous. Trimming left V 5 bases short and J 1 base short, with 8 bases between. Looked up from germline, CDR1 is MNHEY and CDR2 is SMNVEV (reference sequence). The CDR3 is made up of 13 amino acids. CDR3 DNA: TGTGCCAGCAGTCTACTAAAGAACACTGAAGCTTTCTTT. Its protein is CASSLLKNTEAFF.

CDR3 sequence (DNA): TGTGCCAGCAGATGGACAGCGAATAATTCACCCCTCCACTTT. It is translated as CASRWTANNSPLHF. The chain has TRBV27 and TRBJ1-6; maybe TRBD1 (6 bases). V gave up 6 bases and J gave up 5 bases, with 11 bases separating them. The CDR3 is made up of 14 amino acids. Germline values: CDR1 MNHEY, CDR2 SMNVEV (reference sequence).

This chain connects TRBV3-1 (or the pseudogene TRBV3-2) to TRBJ1-5, with TRBD1 as a possible D gene (5 bases). Germline CDR1 is LGHDT and CDR2 is YNNKEL (reference sequence). The V and J ends lost 2 bases and 4 bases respectively, with 15 bases between them. The CDR3 has 16 residues. The CDR3 nucleotides are TGTGCCAGCAGCCAAAGCTCCGAGGGACGGAATCAGCCCCAGCATTTT. Translated, it gives CASSQSSEGRNQPQHF.

The rearrangement joins TRBV5-4 to TRBJ2-5; D is perhaps TRBD2 (6 bases). V was clipped by 7 bases and J by 0 bases, with 16 bases between them. CDR1 is SGHNT, CDR2 YYREEE, per germline (reference sequence). The CDR3 covers 15 residues. The chain's CDR3 is CASSTKDYYQETQYF. In DNA, the CDR3 is TGTGCCAGCTCGACGAAGGACTACTACCAAGAGACCCAGTACTTC.

This clone was observed a single time. V and J are TRBV10-3 and TRBJ1-5, with a weak D call TRBD1 (6 bases). This CDR3 has 13 residues. CDR1 is ENHRY, CDR2 SYGVKD, per germline. V was clipped by 5 bases and J by 7 bases, with 12 bases between them. CDR3 loop: CAISRDTSQPQHF. The DNA for the CDR3 is TGTGCCATCAGTCGGGACACGAGCCAGCCCCAGCATTTT.

The J gene is TRBJ2-1, the V gene TRBV13, with D unresolved. Looked up from germline, CDR1 is PRHDT and CDR2 is FYEKMQ (reference sequence). Trimming stripped 3 bases from V and 10 bases from J, with 7 bases between. CDR3 length: 11 amino acids. As DNA, the CDR3 is TGTGCCAGCAGCTTCCGGATCGAGCAGTTCTTC. Translating it yields CASSFRIEQFF.

This chain connects TRBV6-2 or TRBV6-3 to TRBJ2-1; weak D call: TRBD2 (6 bases). The CDR3 runs 11 residues. V lost 5 bases to trimming and J lost 9 bases, with 8 bases between them. Germline V lookup: CDR1 MNHEY, CDR2 SVGEGT. For the CDR3, the DNA is TGTGCCAGCAGTAAACTAGCTGAGCAGTTCTTC. Its translation is CASSKLAEQFF.

This clone came up once. The CDR3 reads CASRPTGGREYGYTF. CDR3 nucleotide sequence: TGTGCCAGCAGACCCACAGGGGGCAGGGAGTATGGCTACACCTTC. V gene TRBV28 combines with J gene TRBJ1-2, with 9 bases identical to TRBD1. The CDR3 is 15 residues long. Germline assignment: CDR1 MDHEN and CDR2 SYDVKM. With 6 bases clipped from V and 5 bases from J, the junction kept 10 bases outside the gene matches.

The chain combines TRBV6-5 with TRBJ1-5, with 10 bases matching TRBD1. V lost 4 bases to trimming and J lost 3 bases; unmatched junction nucleotides: 6. CDR1 and CDR2 (germline): MNHEY, SVGAGI. This CDR3 is built from 16 residues. The CDR3 is CASSSWTGGNNQPQHF. For the CDR3, the DNA is TGTGCCAGCAGTTCTTGGACAGGGGGGAACAATCAGCCCCAGCATTTT.

The chain is built from TRBV3-1 (or the pseudogene TRBV3-2) and TRBJ1-4; possibly TRBD1 for D (5 bases). In germline, CDR1 is LGHDT, CDR2 YNNKEL (reference sequence). V lost 0 bases to trimming and J lost 10 bases, with 18 bases between them. CDR3 length: 16 amino acids. CDR3 region: CASSQELGPGMRKLFF. In DNA, the CDR3 is TGTGCCAGCAGCCAAGAACTGGGGCCAGGAATGAGAAAACTGTTTTTT.

CDR3 amino acids: CSASAQPGYTF. The CDR3, as DNA: TGCAGTGCATCTGCGCAGCCTGGCTACACCTTC. The V call is TRBV20-1, the J call TRBJ1-2; D is unresolved. CDR1 and CDR2 from the germline V gene are DFQATT and SNEGSKA (reference sequence). The CDR3 extends over 11 amino acids. The V end was cut by 6 bases, the J end by 7 bases, with 12 bases between.

This chain connects TRBV24-1 to TRBJ2-1; perhaps TRBD1 as D (7 bases). Germline CDR1 is KGHDR and CDR2 is SFDVKD. This CDR3 is built from 14 residues. V was trimmed by 4 bases and J by 9 bases, leaving 15 bases between them. The chain's CDR3 is CATSDRGTEVEQFF. CDR3 nucleotides: TGTGCCACCAGTGACCGCGGGACAGAGGTTGAGCAGTTCTTC.

The chain uses TRBV7-3 and TRBJ2-3; weak D call: TRBD1 (6 bases). The ends were cut back, 4 bases at V and 4 bases at J, with 12 bases in the middle. The CDR3 covers 14 residues. CDR1 SGHTA and CDR2 FQGTGA come from the germline V gene. The CDR3 nucleotides read TGTGCCAGCAGCTCCAGGGGTCCCGCAGATACGCAGTATTTT. Protein sequence: CASSSRGPADTQYF.

The rearrangement joins TRBV20-1 to TRBJ1-2, with D tentatively TRBD1 (5 bases). The CDR3 extends over 14 amino acids. CDR1 and CDR2 (germline): DFQATT, SNEGSKA (reference sequence). V was clipped by 3 bases and J by 2 bases, with 13 bases between them. As DNA, the CDR3 is TGCAGTGCTAGTACCCCAGGGACCAACTATGGCTACACCTTC. Its protein is CSASTPGTNYGYTF.

This chain connects TRBV28 to TRBJ2-3, with 8 bases aligning to TRBD2. Per the germline V gene, CDR1 is MDHEN and CDR2 is SYDVKM. The V gene end was trimmed by 4 bases and the J gene end by 5 bases; junction bases not matched to a gene: 8. The CDR3 loop spans 15 amino acids. The CDR3 nucleotides are TGTGCCAGCAGTTCTCCGGGACTAGGCGAAGATACGCAGTATTTT. Residues: CASSSPGLGEDTQYF.

The gene calls are TRBV7-9 and TRBJ2-6; D is undetermined. The V gene's germline CDR1 is SEHNR and CDR2 FQNEAQ (reference sequence). The CDR3 covers 13 residues. The V end was cut by 8 bases, the J end by 2 bases, with 7 bases between. DNA for the CDR3: TGTGCCAGCGACTTACCTGGGGCCAACGTCCTGACTTTC. Translated: CASDLPGANVLTF.

The rearrangement joins TRBV6-5 to TRBJ1-5; no reliable D call. The CDR3 contains 14 residues. The V end was cut by 4 bases, the J end by 0 bases, with 7 bases between. Looked up from germline, CDR1 is MNHEY and CDR2 is SVGAGI. The CDR3 nucleotides are TGTGCCAGCAGTTTGAGCGATAGCAATCAGCCCCAGCATTTT. This gives the protein CASSLSDSNQPQHF.